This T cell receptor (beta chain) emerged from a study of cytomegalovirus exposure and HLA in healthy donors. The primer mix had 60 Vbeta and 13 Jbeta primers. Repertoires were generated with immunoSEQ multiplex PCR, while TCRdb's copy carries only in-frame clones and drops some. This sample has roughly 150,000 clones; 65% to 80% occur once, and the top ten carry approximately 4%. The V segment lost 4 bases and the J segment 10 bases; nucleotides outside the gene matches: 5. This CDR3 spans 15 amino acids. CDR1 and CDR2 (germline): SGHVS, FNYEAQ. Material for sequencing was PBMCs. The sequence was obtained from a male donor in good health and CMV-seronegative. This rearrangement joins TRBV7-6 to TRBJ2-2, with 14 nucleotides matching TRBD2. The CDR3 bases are TGTGCCAGCAGCTCAGGGACTAGCGGGAGTCAGGAGCTGTTTTTT. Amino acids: CASSSGTSGSQELFF. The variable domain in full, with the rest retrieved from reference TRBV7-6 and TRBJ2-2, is GAGVSQSPRYKVTKRGQDVALRCDPISGHVSLYWYRQALGQGPEFLTYFNYEAQQDKSGLPNDRFSAERPEGSISTLTIQRTEQRDSAMYRCASSSGTSGSQELFFGEGSRLTVL.